This TCR beta chain was identified in a study of human T cells and chemical hapten exposure. Unique molecular identifiers were attached to individual cDNA molecules during library preparation. The authors' processing: A typical sample had some 96,000 TCRs, with roughly 23,224 to 690,600 overall. TCRdb recomputed calls from the RACE reads with MiXCR, one row per CDR3 protein. The V and J calls reflect TCRdb's pipeline rather than the authors' work. The table has 82,000 or so distinct CDR3 sequences, about an eighth seen once; the top ten hold approximately 5.2%. This CDR3 is 13 amino acids long. Germline CDR1 reads SGHRS; CDR2 reads YFSETQ. This clonotype was picked up a small number of times. Its antigen is still unknown. The time point was: patch test 3, about 24 weeks after DPC sensitization. Treatment given: therapeutic diphenylcyclopropenone sensitization with weekly scalp DPC. Study-wide results and caveats: Sensitization with DPC brought no change to TCRs above 1 in 1000 in frequency.

The sample here was whole blood, taken in connection with sensitization to the hapten diphenylcyclopropenone (DPC). The receptor's source is a woman between 50 and 59 years old with alopecia areata. Some clones in this sample may be carry-over from other donors' samples. The chain couples TRBV5-1 to TRBJ2-1; perhaps TRBD1 as D (7 bases). The CDR3 region is CATRGDIYNEQFF. The CDR3 coding sequence is TGCGCGACCAGGGGGGATATTTACAATGAGCAGTTCTTC. Complete variable domain (other parts from reference TRBV5-1 and TRBJ2-1): KAGVTQTPRYLIKTRGQQVTLSCSPISGHRSVSWYQQTPGQGLQFLFEYFSETQRNKGNFPGRFSGRQFSNSRSEMNVSTLELGDSALYLCATRGDIYNEQFFGPGTRLTVL.